The 19 T cell receptor beta chains below were found in one sample sequenced in a study of regulatory T cells in long-lasting Graves disease. The time point was: persistent/refractory GD, antithyroid drugs over 5 years with positive TRAb. The TCR library was prepared using RNA isolated from PBMCs. The TCR beta library used iRepertoire HTBI primers with Arm-PCR amplification of CDR3. Via MiXCR, TCRdb re-called the multiplex PCR reads, giving one row per CDR3 protein. The sample holds around 400,000 distinct CDR3 sequences, approximately 25% seen once. The source was peripheral blood mononuclear cells (PBMCs), collected when the disease was refractory, from a patient treated with antithyroid drugs. These receptors were obtained from a middle-aged woman with Graves disease.

The table lists this clonotype with many counts. The CDR3, as DNA: TGCAGTGCTAGGGTAGCGGGAGTGTGGACCGGGGAGCTGTTTTTT. This codes for CSARVAGVWTGELFF. The chain recombines TRBV20-1 with TRBJ2-2, with 9 positions matching TRBD2. The CDR3 length is 15 residues. Germline assignment: CDR1 DFQATT and CDR2 SNEGSKA (reference sequence). V shed 3 bases and J 5 bases; nucleotides not matched to a gene: 7.

As to this clonotype: This may arise from a read error, as a much more abundant clone is one base away. V is TRBV6-1 and J is TRBJ2-2; 11 bases align to TRBD1. V lost 4 bases to trimming and J lost 4 bases; unmatched junction nucleotides: 5. CDR1 is MNHNS, CDR2 SASEGT, per germline. The CDR3 extends over 16 amino acids. CDR3 coding DNA: TGTGCCAGCAGTGCCCGGACAGGGGGCGGCACCGGGGAGCTGTTTTTT. Translated, it gives CASSARTGGGTGELFF.

This CDR3 is CSARYRGPHSTYNEQFF. Written as DNA, the CDR3 is TGCAGTGCTAGATACCGGGGACCCCATTCTACATACAATGAGCAGTTCTTC. The chain couples TRBV20-1 to TRBJ2-1; D is tentatively TRBD1 or TRBD2 (5 bases each). This CDR3 contains 17 residues. V was clipped by 2 bases and J by 4 bases, with 21 bases between them. Germline V lookup: CDR1 DFQATT, CDR2 SNEGSKA (reference sequence).

This clonotype was seen repeatedly, ten times or more. The J gene is TRBJ2-5, the V gene TRBV6-1; no firm D call. V lost 1 base and J lost 13, with 13 bases in between. The germline V gene encodes CDR1 MNHNS and CDR2 SASEGT. This CDR3 is 12 amino acids long. Here the CDR3 DNA reads TGTGCCAGCAGTGAAGTTCTTCTGGGCCCGTACTTC. This gives the protein CASSEVLLGPYF.

CDR3 in DNA: TGTGCCAGCAGTGAATCTCCGGGGGTACAAGGGAACACCGGGGAGCTGTTTTTT. This sequence encodes CASSESPGVQGNTGELFF. This chain links TRBV25-1 with TRBJ2-2; a possible D gene is TRBD2 (6 bases). This CDR3 contains 18 residues. V lost 1 base and J 1 base, leaving 16 bases between the germline ends. Germline assignment: CDR1 MGHDK and CDR2 SYGVNS.

This clonotype was seen more than once but under ten times. The chain recombines TRBV12-3 or TRBV12-4 with TRBJ2-6; 15 bases fit TRBD2. CDR3 length equals 21 residues. V lost 2 bases and J lost 0; bases outside the gene matches: 8. The CDR3 DNA follows: TGTGCCAGCAGTTTAAAGTTTCGGGGACTAGCGGGGGGCTCTGGGGCCAACGTCCTGACTTTC. Residues: CASSLKFRGLAGGSGANVLTF.

This clonotype was recorded a few times. The genes are TRBV2 and TRBJ2-2; a weak D match, TRBD1 (6 bases). Germline CDR1 SNHLY, CDR2 FYNNEI. The CDR3 has 13 amino acids. Trimming took 1 base from V and 8 from J, leaving 8 bases between them. The CDR3 protein is CASSEGGPGELFF. The DNA of the CDR3 is TGTGCCAGCAGTGAAGGGGGGCCAGGGGAGCTGTTTTTT.

On this clonotype: A much larger clone differs from this one at a single base, so this may be a read error. J is TRBJ2-5 and V is TRBV2, with D perhaps being TRBD1 or TRBD2 (5 bases each). CDR1 is SNHLY and CDR2 is FYNNEI in the germline V gene. The CDR3 length is 12 residues. CDR3 region: CASSEDRGPLDF. The CDR3, as DNA: TGTGCCAGCAGTGAGGATCGGGGACCTCTGGACTTC. The full variable domain, in which reference TRBV2 and TRBJ2-5 provide the parts outside the CDR3, is EPEVTQTPSHQVTQMGQEVILRCVPISNHLYFYWYRQILGQKVEFLVSFYNNEISEKSEIFDDQFSVERPDGSNFTLKIRSTKLEDSAMYFCASSEDRGPLDFGPGTRLLVL.

This clonotype was counted ten times or more. The chain uses TRBV7-8 and TRBJ1-1; D call uncertain. The ends were cut back, 5 bases at V and 6 bases at J, with 16 bases in the middle. The CDR3 extends over 14 amino acids. Germline CDR1 SGHVS, CDR2 FQNEAQ. CDR3 DNA: TGTGCCAGCAGCGCCCAGGCGTATTCGTCTGAAGCTTTCTTT. Protein product: CASSAQAYSSEAFF.

Concerning this clonotype itself: A much more abundant neighbour one base away suggests this may be a read error. V is TRBV6-2 or TRBV6-3 and J is TRBJ1-3; 7 bases map to TRBD1. V lost 6 bases to trimming and J lost 0 bases; unmatched junction nucleotides: 2. The CDR3 consists of 14 residues. Germline CDR1 reads MNHEY; CDR2 reads SVGEGT. CDR3 amino acids: CASRRDSSGNTIYF. In DNA form, the CDR3 reads TGTGCCAGCAGACGGGACAGCTCTGGAAACACCATATATTTT.

The chain has TRBV4-1 and TRBJ2-7; 7 bases line up with TRBD1. Germline V gives CDR1 MGHRA, CDR2 YSYEKL. Trimming took 2 bases from V and 3 from J; bases not matched to a gene: 4. CDR3 length: 14 residues. The CDR3 reads CASSQTTGNYEQYF. The DNA of the CDR3 is TGCGCCAGCAGCCAAACGACAGGGAACTACGAGCAGTACTTC.

The chain has TRBV9 and TRBJ2-7, with D possibly matching TRBD2 (5 bases). CDR1 is SGDLS and CDR2 is YYNGEE in the germline V gene. V gave up 0 bases and J gave up 5 bases, with 15 bases separating them. The CDR3 is 15 residues long. The CDR3 bases are TGTGCCAGCAGCGTAGTCGAGGGAGAGTTGGACGAGCAGTACTTC. This gives the protein CASSVVEGELDEQYF.

The sample holds many counts of this clonotype. The chain links TRBV20-1 to TRBJ2-5, with D hard to call. CDR1 is DFQATT, CDR2 SNEGSKA, per germline (reference sequence). Trimming shortened V by 3 bases and J by 2 bases, and 4 bases separated the two germline ends. This CDR3 has 11 residues. The CDR3 here is CSASVQETQYF. Written as DNA, the CDR3 is TGCAGTGCTAGTGTACAAGAGACCCAGTACTTC.

With respect to this clonotype: It may be a read error: a sequence one base away is much more abundant. The rearrangement joins TRBV6-2 or TRBV6-3 to TRBJ2-7; 14 bases are a match to TRBD2. Germline V CDR1 and CDR2: MNHEY, SVGEGT. The CDR3 totals 14 residues. The CDR3 loop is CAGSGLAGGSEQYF. The CDR3 nucleotides read TGTGCCGGCAGTGGACTAGCGGGAGGTTCCGAGCAGTACTTC.

This clonotype was picked up many times. The V and J genes are TRBV3-1 and TRBJ2-5, with 9 bases identical to TRBD1. J gave up 4 bases and V 2 bases, and 8 bases lay outside the gene matches. The CDR3 contains 16 residues. CDR1 and CDR2 from the germline V gene are LGHDT and YNNKEL (reference sequence). The CDR3 nucleotides read TGTGCCAGCAGCCAATTCGGGACAGGGTTCCGAGAGACCCAGTACTTC. Its translation is CASSQFGTGFRETQYF.

The chain employs TRBV29-1 and TRBJ1-1, with no clear D. Per the germline V gene, CDR1 is SQVTM and CDR2 is ANQGSEA. The CDR3 is 13 amino acids. V was clipped by 0 bases and J by 1 base, with 6 bases between them. The CDR3 reads CSVEDGRNTEAFF. DNA for the CDR3: TGCAGCGTTGAAGATGGGAGGAACACTGAAGCTTTCTTT.

This clonotype was picked up many times. DNA for the CDR3: TGTGCCAGCAGTGTTCGGCAGGTTAAAAACATTCAGTACTTC. This encodes CASSVRQVKNIQYF. The rearrangement uses TRBV2 and TRBJ2-4; unclear D gene. Trimming took 4 bases from V and 4 from J, leaving 11 bases between them. Germline assignment: CDR1 SNHLY and CDR2 FYNNEI. The CDR3 spans 14 residues.

The sample holds many counts of this clonotype. The genes are TRBV27 and TRBJ2-5, with D possibly TRBD2 on 5 matching bases. V gave up 6 bases and J gave up 5 bases, with 22 bases separating them. The CDR3 has 16 residues. Per the germline V gene, CDR1 is MNHEY and CDR2 is SMNVEV (reference sequence). The CDR3 bases are TGTGCCAGCAGACCACAGATAGCGTCCGCTGGGGAGACCCAGTACTTC. It is translated as CASRPQIASAGETQYF.

This clonotype was picked up a small number of times. CDR3 sequence reads: CSEDKRENNEQYF. Written as DNA, the CDR3 is TGCAGTGAAGACAAGCGGGAGAACAACGAGCAGTACTTC. The V call is TRBV20-1, the J call TRBJ2-7, with 8 bases identical to TRBD2. Germline V CDR1 and CDR2: DFQATT, SNEGSKA (reference sequence). This CDR3 has 13 residues. The trim removed 7 bases at V and 5 bases at J, leaving 10 bases unmatched.